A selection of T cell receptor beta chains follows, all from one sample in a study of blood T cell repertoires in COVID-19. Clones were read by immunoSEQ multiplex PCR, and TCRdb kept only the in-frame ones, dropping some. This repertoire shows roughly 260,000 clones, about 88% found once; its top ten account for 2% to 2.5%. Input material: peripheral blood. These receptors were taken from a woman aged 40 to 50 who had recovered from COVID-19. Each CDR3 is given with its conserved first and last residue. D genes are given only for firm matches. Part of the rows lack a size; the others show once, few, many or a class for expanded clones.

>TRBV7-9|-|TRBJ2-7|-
CASSLDTYEQYF
TGTGCCAGCAGCTTAGATACCTACGAGCAGTACTTC
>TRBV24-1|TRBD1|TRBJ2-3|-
CATSDSGQGMTDTQYF
TGTGCCACCAGTGATTCGGGACAGGGGATGACAGATACGCAGTATTTT
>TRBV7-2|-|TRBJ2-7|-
CASSLAWGRYEQYF
TGTGCCAGCAGCTTAGCGTGGGGGCGGTACGAGCAGTACTTC
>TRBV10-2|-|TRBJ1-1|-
CASSESGGGTEAFF
TGCGCCAGCAGTGAGTCGGGAGGCGGCACTGAAGCTTTCTTT
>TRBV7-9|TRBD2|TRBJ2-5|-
CASSLKAGLAGETQYF
TGTGCCAGCAGCTTGAAGGCGGGACTAGCGGGGGAGACCCAGTACTTC
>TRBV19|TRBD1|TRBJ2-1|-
CASSISPPRTGTHGEQFF
TGTGCCAGTAGTATATCCCCACCTCGGACAGGGACCCACGGTGAGCAGTTCTTC
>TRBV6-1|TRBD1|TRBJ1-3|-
CASSERQGASDTIYF
TGTGCCAGCAGTGAGAGGCAGGGGGCGAGTGACACCATATATTTT
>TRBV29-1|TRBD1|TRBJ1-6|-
CSVRTGGESPLHF
TGCAGCGTTAGGACAGGGGGCGAGTCACCCCTCCACTTT
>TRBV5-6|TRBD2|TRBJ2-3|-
CASSLRVLAGAQGDTQYF
TGTGCCAGCAGCCTGAGAGTTCTAGCGGGGGCCCAAGGGGATACGCAGTATTTT
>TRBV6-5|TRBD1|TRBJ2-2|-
CASSYSQGRNTGELFF
TGTGCCAGCAGTTACTCACAGGGGCGGAACACCGGGGAGCTGTTTTTT
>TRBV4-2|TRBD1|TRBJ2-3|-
CASSQEGQGKPSDTQYF
TGTGCCAGCAGCCAAGAGGGACAGGGGAAGCCCTCAGATACGCAGTATTTT
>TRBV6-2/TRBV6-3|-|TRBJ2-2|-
CASSYSGAGKAGELFF
TGTGCCAGCAGTTACTCCGGCGCGGGAAAAGCCGGGGAGCTGTTTTTT
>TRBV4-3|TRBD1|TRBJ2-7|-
CASSQYPILPGQGSYEQYF
TGCGCCAGCAGCCAATACCCTATACTTCCGGGACAGGGGTCCTACGAGCAGTACTTC
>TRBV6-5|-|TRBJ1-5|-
CASSWTGVNQPQHF
TGTGCCAGCAGTTGGACGGGGGTCAATCAGCCCCAGCATTTT
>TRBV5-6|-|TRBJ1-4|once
CASSRGTGATNEKLFF
TGTGCCAGCAGCCGGGGGACCGGCGCAACTAATGAAAAACTGTTTTTT
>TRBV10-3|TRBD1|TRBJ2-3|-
CAISESQGVGDTQYF
TGTGCCATCAGTGAGTCCCAGGGGGTCGGGGATACGCAGTATTTT
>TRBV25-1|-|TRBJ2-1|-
CASSGYRTSSYNEQFF
TGTGCCAGCAGTGGGTACAGGACAAGCTCCTACAATGAGCAGTTCTTC
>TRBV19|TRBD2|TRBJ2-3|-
CASSISLAGHTDTQYF
TGTGCCAGTAGTATAAGTCTAGCGGGGCACACAGATACGCAGTATTTT
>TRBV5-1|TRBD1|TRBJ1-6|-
CASSPGDSSFNSPLHF
TGCGCCAGCAGCCCCGGGGACAGCAGTTTTAATTCACCCCTCCACTTT
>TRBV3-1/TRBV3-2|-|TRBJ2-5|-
CASSKGETQYF
TGTGCCAGCAGCAAGGGGGAGACCCAGTACTTC
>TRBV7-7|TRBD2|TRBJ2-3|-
CASSLAGGSLTDTQYF
TGTGCTAGCAGCTTAGCAGGCGGGAGCCTTACAGATACGCAGTATTTT
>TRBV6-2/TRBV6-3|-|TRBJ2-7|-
CASSYSIGRDHEQYF
TGTGCCAGCAGTTACTCGATTGGCAGGGATCACGAGCAGTACTTC
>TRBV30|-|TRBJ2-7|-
CAWSRGGQGYEQYF
TGTGCCTGGAGTAGAGGAGGGCAAGGCTACGAGCAGTACTTC